The next 5 T cell receptor beta chains were all read from a single sample in a study of T cells in Graves' hyperthyroidism and ophthalmopathy. Researchers took RNA transcripts and amplified the TCR beta CDR3 regions from them. The TCR CDR3 first-round RT-PCR relied on the HTBI primer set. Using its own MiXCR run on the multiplex PCR reads, TCRdb lists one record per CDR3 protein. The sample holds approximately 320,000 distinct CDR3 sequences, approximately 15% seen once. The specimen was blood. These receptors were collected from a man aged 30-40 years with Graves' hyperthyroidism.

This chain connects TRBV7-3 to TRBJ2-7; no reliable D call. This CDR3 has 13 residues. V was trimmed by 1 base and J by 2 bases, leaving 6 bases between them. Germline CDR1 and CDR2: SGHTA and FQGTGA. Written as DNA, the CDR3 is TGTGCCAGCAGCTTAAGTACGCCCTACGAGCAGTACTTC. Its protein product is CASSLSTPYEQYF.

The table lists this clonotype with many counts. The rearrangement joins TRBV5-1 to TRBJ2-3; 7 bases align to TRBD2. Germline V gene sequence: CDR1 SGHRS, CDR2 YFSETQ. Trimming at V came to 2 bases and at J to 0 bases, leaving 6 bases not matched to a gene. The CDR3 is 16 amino acids. CDR3: CASSFPLAASTDTQYF. In DNA, the CDR3 is TGCGCCAGCAGCTTCCCGCTAGCGGCGAGCACAGATACGCAGTATTTT.

This clonotype was recorded at least ten times. The chain is built from TRBV2 and TRBJ2-7, with D possibly being TRBD1 (6 bases). The ends were cut back, 8 bases at V and 7 bases at J, with 9 bases in the middle. CDR1 SNHLY and CDR2 FYNNEI come from the germline V gene. CDR3 length: 10 residues. The CDR3 coding sequence is TGTGCCAGCGACGACAGGGAGCAGTACTTC. This encodes CASDDREQYF. Full variable domain (remainder filled in from reference TRBV2 and TRBJ2-7): EPEVTQTPSHQVTQMGQEVILRCVPISNHLYFYWYRQILGQKVEFLVSFYNNEISEKSEIFDDQFSVERPDGSNFTLKIRSTKLEDSAMYFCASDDREQYFGPGTRLTVT.

This clonotype was detected many times. The chain joins TRBV7-3 to TRBJ2-1; possible D gene TRBD2, 6 bases. The V end was cut by 5 bases, the J end by 9 bases, with 17 bases between. CDR3 length: 14 residues. Germline CDR1 is SGHTA and CDR2 is FQGTGA. The CDR3 region is CASSLYGTSGEQFF. The CDR3, as DNA: TGTGCCAGCAGCCTCTACGGGACTTCGGGTGAGCAGTTCTTC. The full variable domain, in which reference TRBV7-3 and TRBJ2-1 provide the parts outside the CDR3, is GAGVSQTPSNKVTEKGKYVELRCDPISGHTALYWYRQSLGQGPEFLIYFQGTGAADDSGLPNDRFFAVRPEGSVSTLKIQRTERGDSAVYLCASSLYGTSGEQFFGPGTRLTVL.

CDR3 nucleotide sequence: TGCAGTGCGCTGGACAGGGAGGATGGTAACACTGAAGCTTTCTTT. Its translation: CSALDREDGNTEAFF. The chain is built from TRBV20-1 and TRBJ1-1, with 8 bases identical to TRBD1. The CDR3 totals 15 residues. V dropped 6 bases and J dropped 2; count of bases not matched to a gene: 11. Germline CDR1 reads DFQATT; CDR2 reads SNEGSKA (reference sequence).